The 10 T cell receptor beta chains below come from one sample, sequenced in a study of blood T cell repertoires in COVID-19. Profiling relied on immunoSEQ multiplex PCR, and the TCRdb table lists in-frame clones only, not all of them. The sample comprises around 300,000 clones, approximately 90% of which are singletons, and 2% to 2.5% rests with the top ten. Source material: PBMCs or T cells enriched from blood (not recorded which). These receptors were collected from a woman in her sixties or seventies in a cohort exposed to, infected with or recovered from COVID-19 (not recorded which).

In this sample, this clone turned up once. This chain links TRBV6-1 with TRBJ2-2, with 7 bases aligning to TRBD1. V was pared by 3 bases and J by 6 bases, with 4 bases of the junction left unmatched. CDR1 is MNHNS, CDR2 SASEGT, per germline. This CDR3 is built from 14 residues. CDR3 sequence: CASSDWQGAGELFF. The CDR3 DNA reads TGTGCCAGCAGTGATTGGCAGGGGGCCGGGGAGCTGTTTTTT.

The V call is TRBV24-1, the J call TRBJ2-2, with a possible D match to TRBD2 (6 bases). Trimming took 3 bases from V and 4 from J, leaving 11 bases between them. The germline CDR1 and CDR2 sequences are KGHDR and SFDVKD. The CDR3 is 15 amino acids. The CDR3 spells CATSDATGVTGELFF. The CDR3 DNA follows: TGTGCCACCAGTGATGCTACGGGAGTCACCGGGGAGCTGTTTTTT.

V usage is TRBV3-1 (or the pseudogene TRBV3-2) and J usage is TRBJ2-3; D is possibly TRBD1 (6 bases). V was trimmed by 1 base and J by 4 bases, leaving 15 bases between them. In germline, CDR1 is LGHDT, CDR2 YNNKEL (reference sequence). The CDR3 sequence is 16 residues long. The CDR3 sequence is CASSQGGRGWADTQYF. The CDR3 coding sequence is TGTGCCAGCAGCCAAGGGGGCAGGGGATGGGCAGATACGCAGTATTTT.

CDR3 nucleotide sequence: TGCGCCAGCAGCTTGGCACTAGGAGTGGAGGAGACCCAGTACTTC. Encoded protein: CASSLALGVEETQYF. The chain joins TRBV5-1 to TRBJ2-5; perhaps TRBD2 as D (5 bases). Trimming stripped 0 bases from V and 5 bases from J, with 14 bases between. There are 15 residues in the CDR3. Germline V gene lookup returns CDR1 SGHRS and CDR2 YFSETQ.

This rearrangement joins TRBV28 to TRBJ2-1; 10 bases match TRBD2. Unmatched junction bases numbered 9, after V lost 5 bases and J lost 5 bases. This CDR3 comprises 16 residues. Germline V gene lookup returns CDR1 MDHEN and CDR2 SYDVKM. CDR3 sequence reads: CASSPPGLAKHNEQFF. In nucleotides, the CDR3 is TGTGCCAGCAGTCCCCCGGGACTAGCGAAACACAATGAGCAGTTCTTC.

This chain links TRBV6-2 or TRBV6-3 with TRBJ1-5; 8 bases align to TRBD1. Unmatched junction bases numbered 6, after V lost 2 bases and J lost 0 bases. Germline CDR1 is MNHEY and CDR2 is SVGEGT. The CDR3 sequence is 17 residues long. CDR3 sequence (DNA): TGTGCCAGCAGTTACGGGCACGGGACAGGTAGCAATCAGCCCCAGCATTTT. This translates into CASSYGHGTGSNQPQHF.

The CDR3 here is CAWSGQTGGSGYTF. The DNA for the CDR3 is TGTGCCTGGAGTGGCCAGACAGGGGGCTCGGGCTACACCTTC. The chain links TRBV30 to TRBJ1-2; 10 bases are shared with TRBD1. Trimming at V came to 1 base and at J to 8 bases, leaving 7 bases not matched to a gene. This CDR3 has 14 residues. CDR1 is GTSNPN and CDR2 is SVGIG in the germline V gene (reference sequence).

In this sample, this clone turned up once. The chain uses TRBV5-4 and TRBJ2-4; 7 bases agree with TRBD1. CDR3 length equals 14 residues. V lost 4 bases and J lost 1; bases outside the gene matches: 2. Germline CDR1 and CDR2: SGHNT and YYREEE (reference sequence). The CDR3 loop reads CASSVQGAKNIQYF. The DNA for the CDR3 is TGTGCCAGCAGCGTACAGGGGGCCAAAAACATTCAGTACTTC.

This chain connects TRBV28 to TRBJ2-2, with 8 positions matching TRBD1. The CDR3 totals 15 residues. The germline V gene encodes CDR1 MDHEN and CDR2 SYDVKM. Trimming cost V 2 bases and J 7 bases; bases outside gene matches: 6. DNA of the CDR3: TGTGCCAGCAGTTTACCGGACAGGGTCGACGGGGAGCTGTTTTTT. It yields the protein CASSLPDRVDGELFF. Filled out from reference TRBV28 and TRBJ2-2, the complete variable domain reads DVKVTQSSRYLVKRTGEKVFLECVQDMDHENMFWYRQDPGLGLRLIYFSYDVKMKEKGDIPEGYSVSREKKERFSLILESASTNQTSMYLCASSLPDRVDGELFFGEGSRLTVL.

The chain uses TRBV28 and TRBJ2-7; 12 bases are shared with TRBD1. The CDR3 has 15 residues. Germline V gene data show CDR1 as MDHEN and CDR2 as SYDVKM. Trimming at V came to 5 bases and at J to 6 bases, leaving 8 bases not matched to a gene. This CDR3 is CASSIPGTGGREQYF. The CDR3 DNA follows: TGTGCCAGCAGTATACCCGGGACAGGGGGCCGCGAGCAGTACTTC.